This entry describes one T cell receptor (beta chain). Its antigen is not known. TCRdb keeps only in-frame clones here, not all; method: immunoSEQ multiplex PCR. The sample consists of 130,000 or so clones, 85% to 90% of them appearing once. The sample originates from a study of radiotherapy plus CTLA-4 blockade in lung cancer. The germline gives CDR1 SGHVS, CDR2 FQNEAQ. This CDR3 is built from 14 residues. Trimming removed 3 bases from V and 4 bases from J; junction bases left unmatched: 3. The study, taken as a whole, reports: Clones derived from tumor TCRs expanded in blood after radiotherapy plus ipilimumab. Reports identified early blood T cell clone dynamics, with interferon-beta, as the best response predictor.

The sample consisted of peripheral blood, taken from a patient treated with radiotherapy plus ipilimumab. This receptor was identified in a human donor with non-small cell lung cancer that progressed on radiotherapy plus ipilimumab. This chain links TRBV7-8 with TRBJ2-7; 10 nucleotides agree with TRBD2. CDR3 sequence: CASSLLAGVYEQYF. The CDR3 coding sequence is TGTGCCAGCAGCTTGCTAGCGGGAGTGTACGAGCAGTACTTC. Supplemented by reference TRBV7-8 and TRBJ2-7, the full variable domain reads GAGVSQSPRYKVAKRGQDVALRCDPISGHVSLFWYQQALGQGPEFLTYFQNEAQLDKSGLPSDRFFAERPEGSVSTLKIQRTQQEDSAVYLCASSLLAGVYEQYFGPGTRLTVT.